What follows are 10 T cell receptor beta chains derived from one specimen sequenced in a study of CD4 T cells in relation to SARS-CoV-2 and coronaviruses. Profiled with immunoSEQ multiplex PCR; TCRdb holds only in-frame clones, not every one. The sample records tens of thousands of clones, around 90% being singletons. Sequencing used naive CD4+ T cells from PBMCs. The subset here: naive CD4+ T cells isolated by negative enrichment. The receptor set was obtained from an adult with COVID-19.

The chain is built from TRBV28 and TRBJ1-5; no firm D call. Germline V gene lookup returns CDR1 MDHEN and CDR2 SYDVKM. Trimming stripped 3 bases from V and 3 bases from J, with 12 bases between. CDR3 size: 15 residues. The CDR3 region is CASSLFMGNNQPQHF. The CDR3, as DNA: TGTGCCAGCAGTTTGTTTATGGGGAACAATCAGCCCCAGCATTTT. Using reference TRBV28 and TRBJ1-5 for the parts outside the CDR3, the full variable domain is DVKVTQSSRYLVKRTGEKVFLECVQDMDHENMFWYRQDPGLGLRLIYFSYDVKMKEKGDIPEGYSVSREKKERFSLILESASTNQTSMYLCASSLFMGNNQPQHFGDGTRLSIL.

This chain links TRBV7-9 with TRBJ1-1, with a tentative D call TRBD1 (5 bases). Trimming removed 11 bases from V and 1 base from J, with 14 bases in between. CDR3 length: 13 residues. Germline assignment: CDR1 SEHNR and CDR2 FQNEAQ (reference sequence). Here the CDR3 reads CAGGGFENTEAFF. The CDR3 DNA reads as TGTGCCGGGGGTGGGTTTGAGAACACTGAAGCTTTCTTT. Full variable domain (rest looked up from reference TRBV7-9 and TRBJ1-1): DTGVSQNPRHKITKRGQNVTFRCDPISEHNRLYWYRQTLGQGPEFLTYFQNEAQLEKSRLLSDRFSAERPKGSFSTLEIQRTEQGDSAMYLCAGGGFENTEAFFGQGTRLTVV.

V is TRBV30 and J is TRBJ1-6; D perhaps matches TRBD1 (6 bases). Germline V gene sequence: CDR1 GTSNPN, CDR2 SVGIG (reference sequence). V dropped 0 bases and J dropped 7 bases, with 13 bases sitting between them. This CDR3 comprises 15 residues. CDR3 DNA sequence: TGTGCCTGGAGTGTACTGGGGGGCGAGAATTCACCCCTCCACTTT. It is translated as CAWSVLGGENSPLHF. Looking up the rest from reference TRBV30 and TRBJ1-6 gives the full variable domain: SQTIHQWPATLVQPVGSPLSLECTVEGTSNPNLYWYRQAAGRGLQLLFYSVGIGQISSEVPQNLSASRPQDRQFILSSKKLLLSDSGFYLCAWSVLGGENSPLHFGNGTRLTVT.

The chain carries TRBV14 and TRBJ2-5; D uncertain. The length of the CDR3 is 13 residues. CDR1 is SGHDN and CDR2 is FVKESK in the germline V gene. Trimming shortened V by 4 bases and J by 3 bases, and 9 bases separated the two germline ends. The CDR3 bases are TGTGCCAGCAGCCTCGAAAAGGAAGAGACCCAGTACTTC. Encoded protein: CASSLEKEETQYF.

The rearrangement uses TRBV4-1 and TRBJ2-5, with D possibly being TRBD2 (6 bases). V gave up 3 bases and J gave up 2 bases, with 10 bases separating them. The CDR3 extends over 14 amino acids. The germline CDR1 and CDR2 sequences are MGHRA and YSYEKL. CDR3 in DNA: TGCGCCAGCAGCCAGGGACTGGGACAAGAGACCCAGTACTTC. Translation: CASSQGLGQETQYF.

In its sample, this clone was seen once. The chain couples TRBV7-3 to TRBJ2-6, with D uncertain. Germline values: CDR1 SGHTA, CDR2 FQGTGA. The CDR3 has 15 amino acids. The germline V and J ends were trimmed by 2 bases and 0 bases, with 5 bases remaining between them. CDR3 DNA sequence: TGTGCCAGCAGCTTACTTCCCTCTGGGGCCAACGTCCTGACTTTC. This sequence encodes CASSLLPSGANVLTF.

The chain has TRBV6-6 and TRBJ2-6; no reliable D call. The CDR3 consists of 17 residues. The V and J ends lost 5 bases and 0 bases respectively, with 14 bases between them. In germline, CDR1 is MNHNY, CDR2 SVGAGI (reference sequence). The CDR3 DNA reads as TGTGCCAGCAGTCCCCTCGGTTGGAGCTCTGGGGCCAACGTCCTGACTTTC. Amino acids: CASSPLGWSSGANVLTF.

This clone appeared a single time. This chain links TRBV18 with TRBJ1-5, with D perhaps TRBD1 (6 bases). The CDR3 runs 16 residues. Germline CDR1 KGHSH, CDR2 LQKENI. Trimming took 3 bases from V and 5 from J, leaving 17 bases between them. The CDR3 is CASSPFGDTEYQPQHF. The CDR3 DNA follows: TGTGCCAGCTCACCTTTTGGGGACACGGAATATCAGCCCCAGCATTTT.

V gene TRBV28 combines with J gene TRBJ1-2, with no clear D. CDR1 and CDR2 from the germline V gene are MDHEN and SYDVKM. V lost 4 bases and J 5 bases, leaving 11 bases between the germline ends. CDR3 size: 13 residues. Here the CDR3 reads CASSWSDLYGYTF. In nucleotides, the CDR3 is TGTGCCAGCAGTTGGTCCGATTTATATGGCTACACCTTC.

J is TRBJ2-1 and V is TRBV28, with 12 bases that match TRBD2. Trimming at V came to 2 bases and at J to 11 bases, leaving 10 bases not matched to a gene. This CDR3 spans 16 amino acids. From germline, CDR1 is MDHEN and CDR2 SYDVKM. Here the CDR3 reads CASSLPGLAGMNKQFF. CDR3 in DNA: TGTGCCAGCAGTTTACCTGGACTAGCGGGAATGAACAAGCAGTTCTTC. Looking up the rest from reference TRBV28 and TRBJ2-1 gives the full variable domain: DVKVTQSSRYLVKRTGEKVFLECVQDMDHENMFWYRQDPGLGLRLIYFSYDVKMKEKGDIPEGYSVSREKKERFSLILESASTNQTSMYLCASSLPGLAGMNKQFFGPGTRLTVL.